The 29 T cell receptor beta chains reported below all come from one sample, sequenced in a study of response to subunit inactivated influenza vaccine. MiXCR, run by TCRdb on the RT-PCR reads, gives a single entry per CDR3 protein. Found here are about 570,000 distinct CDR3 sequences, approximately 10% of them singletons; the top ten hold around 10%. The sample was also reused in another study, on T cells expressing NK-cell markers. Per that paper: As the method of synthesis, 5'RACE template switching with UMIs yielded TCR beta cDNA.

Sequenced material: PBMCs from blood, taken on the day of vaccination. The source is a man aged 50 or older who received an inactivated influenza vaccine.

This clonotype was observed at least ten times. This chain links TRBV15 with TRBJ2-3; perhaps TRBD2 as D (5 bases). This CDR3 has 16 residues. Trimming removed 0 bases from V and 0 bases from J, with 10 bases in between. The germline V gene encodes CDR1 LNHNV and CDR2 YYDKDF (reference sequence). The CDR3 is CATSRDPGKSTDTQYF. CDR3 nucleotides: TGTGCCACCAGCAGAGACCCCGGGAAGAGCACAGATACGCAGTATTTT.

The V gene is TRBV12-3 or TRBV12-4, the J gene TRBJ2-7; D uncertain. The CDR3 loop spans 14 amino acids. Between the trimmed V and J ends, which lost 5 bases and 4 bases, there was a span of 15 bases. The CDR3 DNA sequence: TGTGCCAGCAGTCCTCGACATGCACTTTACGAGCAGTACTTC. Amino acids: CASSPRHALYEQYF.

This clonotype was counted many times. This chain connects TRBV12-3 or TRBV12-4 to TRBJ2-1; D is possibly TRBD2 (7 bases). The CDR3 has 15 amino acids. With 6 bases removed from V and 3 bases from J, the gap between germline ends came to 15 bases. CDR3 in DNA: TGTGCCAGCAGAGTCGGGGGGCTTGGCTACAATGAGCAGTTCTTC. Protein product: CASRVGGLGYNEQFF.

This clonotype was seen at least ten times. The chain carries TRBV6-2 or TRBV6-3 and TRBJ1-1; no reliable D call. The V end lost 2 bases, the J end lost 1 base, and 8 bases lay between the germline ends. The germline V gene has CDR1 MNHEY and CDR2 SVGEGT. The CDR3 loop spans 14 amino acids. CDR3 nucleotide sequence: TGTGCCAGCAGTTACCGGCAGGCGAACACTGAAGCTTTCTTT. This gives the protein CASSYRQANTEAFF.

The rearrangement uses TRBV28 and TRBJ2-7, with D tentatively TRBD2 (6 bases). The V gene's germline CDR1 is MDHEN and CDR2 SYDVKM. CDR3 size: 15 residues. V gave up 3 bases and J gave up 3 bases, with 15 bases separating them. The CDR3: CASSFLGRRHYEQYF. DNA for the CDR3: TGTGCCAGCAGTTTTTTGGGGAGGAGACACTACGAGCAGTACTTC. Full variable domain (outside the CDR3, taken from reference TRBV28 and TRBJ2-7): DVKVTQSSRYLVKRTGEKVFLECVQDMDHENMFWYRQDPGLGLRLIYFSYDVKMKEKGDIPEGYSVSREKKERFSLILESASTNQTSMYLCASSFLGRRHYEQYFGPGTRLTVT.

In this sample, this clonotype turned up a few times. This sequence joins TRBV5-1 and TRBJ2-7, with D perhaps assigned TRBD1 or TRBD2 (5 bases each). Germline V lookup: CDR1 SGHRS, CDR2 YFSETQ. With 0 bases removed from V and 3 bases from J, the gap between germline ends came to 16 bases. This CDR3 has 16 residues. The CDR3 nucleotides are TGCGCCAGCAGCTTGGACCCTTTTCGGGGCAGCTACGAGCAGTACTTC. Protein sequence: CASSLDPFRGSYEQYF.

The chain uses TRBV24-1 and TRBJ2-2; D is ambiguous. CDR3 length equals 16 residues. V was trimmed by 4 bases and J by 2 bases, leaving 13 bases between them. CDR1 is KGHDR and CDR2 is SFDVKD in the germline V gene. CDR3: CATSEPPQANTGELFF. In DNA form, the CDR3 reads TGTGCCACCAGTGAACCCCCCCAGGCAAACACCGGGGAGCTGTTTTTT.

This clonotype was detected a few times. V and J are TRBV11-1 and TRBJ2-1; D gene uncertain. V was shortened by 0 bases and J by 7 bases, with 13 bases between the two germline ends. The CDR3 is made up of 15 amino acids. CDR1 SGHAT and CDR2 FQDESV come from the germline V gene (reference sequence). CDR3 protein: CASSLAQSTPNEQFF. The CDR3 DNA reads TGTGCCAGCAGCTTAGCGCAAAGTACTCCAAATGAGCAGTTCTTC.

This clonotype was seen a few times. The chain is built from TRBV7-8 and TRBJ2-3; maybe TRBD2 (7 bases). Trimming shortened V by 7 bases and J by 11 bases, and 22 bases separated the two germline ends. The CDR3 loop spans 14 amino acids. CDR1 SGHVS and CDR2 FQNEAQ come from the germline V gene. The CDR3 is CASKYGGGRGGQYF. CDR3 coding DNA: TGTGCCAGCAAGTATGGCGGGGGCCGAGGGGGGCAGTATTTT.

The chain employs TRBV12-3 or TRBV12-4 and TRBJ1-5; D unclear. CDR3 length: 15 amino acids. V shed 3 bases and J shed 0 bases, with 9 bases lying between them. The CDR3, as DNA: TGTGCCAGCAGTTTGAGGGAAAATAGCAATCAGCCCCAGCATTTT. This sequence encodes CASSLRENSNQPQHF.

The table lists this clonotype with a few counts. The rearrangement links TRBV10-3 to TRBJ2-5, with 9 bases matching TRBD1. J gave up 4 bases and V 10 bases, and 7 bases lay outside the gene matches. In germline, CDR1 is ENHRY, CDR2 SYGVKD. The CDR3 loop spans 13 amino acids. Here the CDR3 reads CASTTGGRETQYF. The CDR3 DNA is TGTGCCAGCACAACAGGGGGCCGAGAGACCCAGTACTTC.

The chain couples TRBV7-9 to TRBJ2-2; D gene unclear. CDR3 length equals 14 residues. CDR1 SEHNR and CDR2 FQNEAQ come from the germline V gene (reference sequence). V gave up 2 bases and J gave up 8 bases, with 12 bases separating them. CDR3 nucleotides: TGTGCCAGCAGCTTATTGAGAACGGCGGGGGAGCTGTTTTTT. As protein: CASSLLRTAGELFF. The entire variable domain, with the rest obtained from reference TRBV7-9 and TRBJ2-2, is as follows: DTGVSQNPRHKITKRGQNVTFRCDPISEHNRLYWYRQTLGQGPEFLTYFQNEAQLEKSRLLSDRFSAERPKGSFSTLEIQRTEQGDSAMYLCASSLLRTAGELFFGEGSRLTVL.

This clonotype showed up just a few times. V gene TRBV12-3 or TRBV12-4 combines with J gene TRBJ2-1; tentative D call: TRBD2 (6 bases). The CDR3 sequence is 15 residues long. Trimming removed 6 bases from V and 6 bases from J, with 18 bases in between. CDR3 DNA sequence: TGTGCCAGCAGAGAGCCGGGACTCGAAGGCAATGAGCAGTTCTTC. Amino acids: CASREPGLEGNEQFF.

There are a few counts of this clonotype. The chain couples TRBV10-3 to TRBJ2-1; no definite D call. This CDR3 spans 11 amino acids. Trimming removed 0 bases at V and 9 bases at J, with 3 bases between. CDR1 ENHRY and CDR2 SYGVKD come from the germline V gene. CDR3 loop: CAISESIEQFF. The CDR3 coding sequence is TGTGCCATCAGTGAGTCAATTGAGCAGTTCTTC.

The chain employs TRBV7-2 and TRBJ2-7, with 8 bases aligning to TRBD1. The V gene end was trimmed by 3 bases and the J gene end by 7 bases; junction bases not matched to a gene: 8. This CDR3 has 14 residues. Germline CDR1 is SGHTA and CDR2 is FQGNSA. The CDR3 protein is CASSFAQGVREQYF. In nucleotides, the CDR3 is TGTGCCAGCAGCTTTGCACAGGGGGTCCGGGAGCAGTACTTC.

The chain couples TRBV14 to TRBJ2-1; 7 nucleotides match TRBD1. CDR1 is SGHDN and CDR2 is FVKESK in the germline V gene. Trimming at V came to 0 bases and at J to 3 bases, leaving 5 bases not matched to a gene. This CDR3 is 16 amino acids long. The DNA for the CDR3 is TGTGCCAGCAGCCAAGATACTGGGACAGACTACAATGAGCAGTTCTTC. As protein: CASSQDTGTDYNEQFF.

The V and J genes are TRBV20-1 and TRBJ2-1; TRBD1 matches at 9 bases. Germline loops: CDR1 DFQATT, CDR2 SNEGSKA (reference sequence). The CDR3 has 14 residues. V was clipped by 6 bases and J by 4 bases; unmatched bases: 7. CDR3 coding DNA: TGCAGTGCCACCGGGACAGGGATATACAATGAGCAGTTCTTC. Amino acids: CSATGTGIYNEQFF.

The CDR3 loop is CASSLQGTAYEQYF. Written as DNA, the CDR3 is TGTGCCAGCAGTCTACAGGGGACAGCCTACGAGCAGTACTTC. This chain connects TRBV28 to TRBJ2-7, with 7 bases that match TRBD1. The CDR3 spans 14 residues. Trimming took 5 bases from V and 2 from J; bases not matched to a gene: 6. Germline V gene data show CDR1 as MDHEN and CDR2 as SYDVKM.

J is TRBJ2-7 and V is TRBV30, with TRBD1 as a possible D gene (5 bases). Looked up from germline, CDR1 is GTSNPN and CDR2 is SVGIG (reference sequence). This CDR3 region has 15 residues. The V end was cut by 2 bases, the J end by 4 bases, with 18 bases between. The CDR3: CAWSLRELVLYEQYF. The CDR3 nucleotides read TGTGCCTGGAGTCTCAGGGAACTGGTTTTGTACGAGCAGTACTTC.

In this sample, this clonotype turned up a few times. The V gene is TRBV4-3, the J gene TRBJ2-3, with TRBD2 as a possible D gene (5 bases). This CDR3 is 17 amino acids long. Germline values: CDR1 LGHNA, CDR2 YSLEER. V lost 4 bases and J 2 bases, leaving 19 bases between the germline ends. CDR3 loop: CASSPGLSSGVTDTQYF. The CDR3 coding sequence is TGCGCCAGCAGCCCTGGACTCTCGAGCGGCGTCACAGATACGCAGTATTTT.

CDR3 DNA sequence: TGTGCCAGCAATCGGGGGACAGGGGGTCGAGAGACCCAGTACTTC. Protein: CASNRGTGGRETQYF. The chain uses TRBV6-2 or TRBV6-3 and TRBJ2-5; the match to TRBD1 covers 11 bases. The CDR3 contains 15 residues. Germline V gene lookup returns CDR1 MNHEY and CDR2 SVGEGT. Germline trimming cut 7 bases from V and 4 bases from J; bases unmatched to any gene: 8.

The sample holds a few counts of this clonotype. The CDR3, as DNA: TGTGCCAGCAGTCCCATAGGAGGGCCAGACTCACCCCTCCACTTT. Protein product: CASSPIGGPDSPLHF. J is TRBJ1-6 and V is TRBV6-2 or TRBV6-3; the D is unclear. CDR1 is MNHEY and CDR2 is SVGEGT in the germline V gene. The V gene lost 5 bases and the J gene lost 10 bases, with 18 bases spanning the gap. The CDR3 loop spans 15 amino acids.

This clonotype was seen at least ten times. DNA of the CDR3: TGTGCCAGCAGTCGGGACAGCAACACCTACGAGCAGTACTTC. Protein product: CASSRDSNTYEQYF. The chain joins TRBV5-6 to TRBJ2-7, with TRBD1 matching 7 bases. The CDR3 is 14 residues long. V lost 5 bases to trimming and J lost 2 bases; unmatched junction nucleotides: 7. Germline V gives CDR1 SGHDT, CDR2 YYEEEE.

The rearrangement links TRBV4-1 to TRBJ2-7; possibly TRBD2 for D (6 bases). V lost 1 base to trimming and J lost 2 bases, with 6 bases between them. This CDR3 region has 13 residues. Germline V gene sequence: CDR1 MGHRA, CDR2 YSYEKL. The CDR3 nucleotides read TGCGCCAGCAGCCAAGCGGGGGCCTACGAGCAGTACTTC. This gives the protein CASSQAGAYEQYF.

This chain links TRBV6-2 or TRBV6-3 with TRBJ2-5; D is possibly TRBD2 (6 bases). Trimming removed 0 bases from V and 5 bases from J, with 7 bases in between. Per germline, CDR1 MNHEY and CDR2 SVGEGT. The CDR3 runs to 13 residues. CDR3 amino acids: CASSYSAGETQYF. The CDR3 DNA is TGTGCCAGCAGTTACTCGGCGGGGGAGACCCAGTACTTC.

This clonotype was observed a few times. The CDR3: CASSLEGIPYEQYF. The CDR3 DNA follows: TGTGCCAGCAGCTTAGAGGGGATCCCCTACGAGCAGTACTTC. The rearrangement joins TRBV7-8 to TRBJ2-7, with D possibly matching TRBD1 (5 bases). The CDR3 has 14 residues. The V and J ends lost 1 base and 2 bases respectively, with 9 bases between them. The V gene's germline CDR1 is SGHVS and CDR2 FQNEAQ.

This clonotype was detected only a few times. This rearrangement joins TRBV12-3 or TRBV12-4 to TRBJ1-2; D perhaps matches TRBD1 (5 bases). The V end lost 4 bases, the J end lost 7 bases, and 19 bases lay between the germline ends. This CDR3 spans 15 amino acids. This chain's CDR3 is CASSSSVISQGGYTF. CDR3 in DNA: TGTGCCAGCAGTTCCTCAGTTATTTCGCAGGGTGGCTACACCTTC.

This sequence joins TRBV10-3 and TRBJ2-3; tentative D call: TRBD2 (6 bases). Trimming took 4 bases from V and 6 from J, leaving 11 bases between them. The CDR3 covers 13 residues. From germline, CDR1 is ENHRY and CDR2 SYGVKD. CDR3 region: CAISAASEDTQYF. The CDR3 nucleotides are TGTGCCATCAGTGCGGCTAGCGAGGATACGCAGTATTTT.

This clonotype occurred a few times. The rearrangement links TRBV20-1 to TRBJ1-2; TRBD1 aligns across 7 bases. The CDR3 is 13 amino acids. Trimming removed 3 bases from V and 5 bases from J; junction bases left unmatched: 6. Germline CDR1 and CDR2: DFQATT and SNEGSKA (reference sequence). CDR3 in amino acids: CSARGQYPYGYTF. CDR3 coding DNA: TGCAGTGCTAGGGGACAGTACCCTTATGGCTACACCTTC.